This record looks at one TCR beta chain sequence and its context. These data are taken from a study of shared T cell receptors in the human thymus. Trimming removed 3 bases from V and 2 bases from J, with 8 bases in between. The CDR3 is made up of 13 amino acids. The germline CDR1 and CDR2 sequences are SGHRS and YFSETQ. The method was immunoSEQ multiplex PCR; TCRdb's version includes in-frame clones alone and lacks a portion of them. The sample includes hundreds of thousands of clones, roughly 86% of them seen just once. The sample also formed part of further work on human thymus T cells. From that paper: Thymic tissue was derived from resections collected during corrective heart surgery.

This sequence originates from a boy in the first two years of life with a congenital heart defect. The chain combines TRBV5-1 with TRBJ1-2; a weak D match, TRBD1 (5 bases). Sequenced input: thymocytes. In DNA form, the CDR3 reads TGCGCCAGCAGCTCCGGGGGGAACTATGGCTACACCTTC. This encodes CASSSGGNYGYTF.